The 16 T cell receptor beta chains listed next were all sequenced from one sample in a study of blood T cells in healthy people across ages. A sample-barcoded 5' primer and a J-beta primer mix were used in a second PCR of roughly 7 to 11 cycles. TCRdb re-derived calls from the 5' RACE reads in MiXCR, one entry per CDR3 protein. This sample carries about 1,800,000 distinct CDR3 sequences, about 30% of them seen once, and the ten largest clones take 7.7%. Source material: blood. These TCRs come from a woman aged 30 to 39 in good health.

This clonotype was observed a handful of times. The CDR3 loop is CASSLGALPGYTF. For the CDR3, the DNA is TGTGCCAGCAGCTTGGGGGCGCTGCCTGGCTACACCTTC. This chain uses TRBV7-9 with TRBJ1-2; possible D gene TRBD1, 6 bases. The V gene lost 3 bases and the J gene lost 7 bases, with 12 bases spanning the gap. The CDR3 runs to 13 residues. CDR1 is SEHNR, CDR2 FQNEAQ, per germline (reference sequence).

The V and J genes are TRBV4-1 and TRBJ2-1; no definite D call. Per the germline V gene, CDR1 is MGHRA and CDR2 is YSYEKL. Trimming took 3 bases from V and 13 from J, leaving 10 bases between them. CDR3 size: 11 residues. The CDR3 loop reads CASSHQETQFF. The CDR3 nucleotides are TGCGCCAGCAGCCACCAAGAGACCCAGTTCTTC.

This clonotype was found a few times. The chain links TRBV28 to TRBJ2-1; 13 bases match TRBD2. Germline loops: CDR1 MDHEN, CDR2 SYDVKM. This CDR3 spans 16 amino acids. V shed 6 bases and J 0 bases; nucleotides not matched to a gene: 2. CDR3 sequence: CASRGTSGDSYNEQFF. In DNA, the CDR3 is TGTGCCAGCAGGGGGACTAGCGGGGACTCCTACAATGAGCAGTTCTTC.

In this sample, this clonotype turned up many times. V usage is TRBV29-1 and J usage is TRBJ1-6; TRBD1 agrees at 7 bases. Germline CDR1 reads SQVTM; CDR2 reads ANQGSEA. This CDR3 spans 13 amino acids. The trim removed 6 bases at V and 8 bases at J, leaving 7 bases unmatched. The CDR3 bases are TGCAGCGTCCAACAGGGGCTGGATTCACCCCTCCACTTT. Translation: CSVQQGLDSPLHF. Based on the CDR3 plus reference TRBV29-1 and TRBJ1-6, the full variable domain is SAVISQKPSRDICQRGTSLTIQCQVDSQVTMMFWYRQQPGQSLTLIATANQGSEATYESGFVIDKFPISRPNLTFSTLTVSNMSPEDSSIYLCSVQQGLDSPLHFGNGTRLTVT.

The genes are TRBV11-2 and TRBJ2-5; 9 nucleotides align to TRBD2. After removal of 5 bases from V and 2 bases from J, the junction contained 12 bases not matched to a gene. The CDR3 has 17 residues. The germline V gene has CDR1 SGHAT and CDR2 FQNNGV. CDR3 nucleotide sequence: TGTGCCAGCAGCGATTCTGTGGCTAGCGGGATACAAGAGACCCAGTACTTC. It yields the protein CASSDSVASGIQETQYF. Combining the CDR3 with reference TRBV11-2 and TRBJ2-5 gives the whole variable domain EAGVAQSPRYKIIEKRQSVAFWCNPISGHATLYWYQQILGQGPKLLIQFQNNGVVDDSQLPKDRFSAERLKGVDSTLKIQPAKLEDSAVYLCASSDSVASGIQETQYFGPGTRLLVL.

This clonotype showed up many times. The V call is TRBV30, the J call TRBJ1-2, with D possibly being TRBD1 (6 bases). This CDR3 comprises 15 residues. Deletions cut 0 bases from V and 0 bases from J, with 11 bases between. Germline values: CDR1 GTSNPN, CDR2 SVGIG (reference sequence). CDR3 sequence reads: CAWSVPDRANYGYTF. CDR3 coding DNA: TGTGCCTGGAGTGTACCGGACAGAGCTAACTATGGCTACACCTTC.

This clonotype showed up just a few times. V gene TRBV6-1 combines with J gene TRBJ2-7; D possibly corresponds to TRBD1 (5 bases). Germline V gives CDR1 MNHNS, CDR2 SASEGT. Trimming stripped 4 bases from V and 3 bases from J, with 7 bases between. The CDR3 has 12 amino acids. The CDR3 region is CASSGQIYEQYF. CDR3 sequence (DNA): TGTGCCAGCAGTGGACAGATCTACGAGCAGTACTTC.

The CDR3 coding sequence is TGCGCCAGCAAAATACTAGCGGGGGGCCGTTACGAGCAGTACTTC. It encodes CASKILAGGRYEQYF. The V and J genes are TRBV5-1 and TRBJ2-7, with 12 bases fitting TRBD2. J lost 4 bases, V lost 6 bases, and 8 bases had no gene match. The length of the CDR3 is 15 residues. CDR1 is SGHRS and CDR2 is YFSETQ in the germline V gene.

V and J are TRBV5-1 and TRBJ2-7; D remains ambiguous. This CDR3 region has 16 residues. Germline lookup yields CDR1 SGHRS and CDR2 YFSETQ. V gave up 4 bases and J gave up 2 bases, with 19 bases separating them. CDR3 in amino acids: CASSTVSQDPTYEQYF. The CDR3 region has the DNA TGCGCCAGCAGCACGGTCAGCCAGGACCCCACCTACGAGCAGTACTTC.

Remarks on this clonotype: Just one base apart from a much larger clone, this may be a read error. The chain uses TRBV7-2 and TRBJ2-7, with a weak D call TRBD1 (6 bases). The V gene lost 5 bases and the J gene lost 3 bases, with 17 bases spanning the gap. Germline V lookup: CDR1 SGHTA, CDR2 FQGNSA. The CDR3 is 15 amino acids. Here the CDR3 DNA reads TGTGCCAGCAGCGAACGCCTTGGGACAAACTACGAGCAGTACTTC. Translation gives CASSERLGTNYEQYF.

This clonotype was seen a few times. V gene TRBV12-3 or TRBV12-4 combines with J gene TRBJ2-5, with TRBD2 identical over 10 bases. V lost 5 bases, J lost 5 bases, and 8 bases stayed unmatched. The CDR3 contains 15 residues. The CDR3 nucleotides are TGTGCCAGCAGTCCAATTCGACTAGCGGGTGAGACCCAGTACTTC. This gives the protein CASSPIRLAGETQYF.

This clonotype has a count of ten or more. The chain recombines TRBV20-1 with TRBJ2-3; 9 nucleotides align to TRBD2. In germline, CDR1 is DFQATT, CDR2 SNEGSKA (reference sequence). V lost 0 bases to trimming and J lost 4 bases; unmatched junction nucleotides: 5. The CDR3 totals 15 residues. The chain's CDR3 is CSARDVLAGSDTQYF. The CDR3 DNA reads TGCAGTGCTAGAGATGTGCTAGCGGGATCAGATACGCAGTATTTT.

This clonotype has at least ten counts. The chain combines TRBV29-1 with TRBJ2-5; D is possibly TRBD1 (5 bases). This CDR3 comprises 17 residues. Germline lookup yields CDR1 SQVTM and CDR2 ANQGSEA. V lost 6 bases to trimming and J lost 3 bases, with 26 bases between them. The DNA of the CDR3 is TGCAGCGTACAGAGAGGCCTCCTGGGGCGCGGAGAAGAGACCCAGTACTTC. Translation: CSVQRGLLGRGEETQYF.

This clonotype was seen more than once but under ten times. This chain connects TRBV7-9 to TRBJ2-1, with TRBD2 identical over 11 bases. This CDR3 region has 17 residues. Trimming removed 3 bases from V and 5 bases from J; junction bases left unmatched: 9. CDR1 SEHNR and CDR2 FQNEAQ come from the germline V gene (reference sequence). CDR3 residues: CASSFPIAGGPDNEQFF. The CDR3, as DNA: TGTGCCAGCAGCTTTCCTATAGCGGGGGGGCCTGACAATGAGCAGTTCTTC.

This clonotype was observed a few times. The gene calls are TRBV20-1 and TRBJ2-7, with TRBD1 identical over 9 bases. CDR1 and CDR2 (germline): DFQATT, SNEGSKA (reference sequence). This CDR3 has 13 residues. Germline trimming cut 2 bases from V and 3 bases from J; bases unmatched to any gene: 2. In DNA, the CDR3 is TGCAGTGCTAGATTGACAGGGGGCTACGAGCAGTACTTC. This translates into CSARLTGGYEQYF.

The rearrangement uses TRBV30 and TRBJ1-1; D perhaps matches TRBD1 (5 bases). Trimming removed 3 bases from V and 3 bases from J, with 20 bases in between. Germline V gene sequence: CDR1 GTSNPN, CDR2 SVGIG (reference sequence). This CDR3 is built from 16 residues. CDR3 in amino acids: CAWRYPGPKRDTEAFF. The CDR3, as DNA: TGTGCCTGGAGATACCCGGGACCTAAGAGAGACACTGAAGCTTTCTTT.